This entry lists 25 T cell receptor beta chains sequenced from one sample in a study of memory CD8 T cells in hepatitis C reinfection (dated by TCRdb to about 2017). Library creation used the immunoSEQ multiplex PCR assay. TCRdb retrieved this table from immuneACCESS and kept in-frame rearrangements only. Not all clones are present; in checked studies, unresolved V genes account for under half, and no reason is known for the remainder. For this sample the table gives 35,000 to 50,000 clones, of which approximately 87% were detected only once. About 1.3% of the sample is in the top ten clones. The time point label, as the study defines it: peak reinfection, 3 to 8 weeks after reinfection detection. TCR sequencing was performed on the sorted cells directly ex vivo, without any in vitro expansion beforehand. Sequencing was performed on naive CD8+ T cells sorted from blood. This sample's cell subset or site label indicates: total naive CD8+CD45RO- T cells. The receptors originated from a man between 18 and 35 years old with hepatitis C virus infection.

The chain couples TRBV4-3 to TRBJ2-4; 8 bases agree with TRBD1. The CDR3 spans 17 residues. Germline CDR1 and CDR2: LGHNA and YSLEER. V lost 0 bases and J lost 4; bases outside the gene matches: 8. The CDR3 region has the DNA TGCGCCAGCAGCCAAGACGGGACAGGATCTGCAAAAAACATTCAGTACTTC. Its protein is CASSQDGTGSAKNIQYF.

The gene calls are TRBV2 and TRBJ2-7; TRBD1 is a possible D gene (6 bases). The V and J ends lost 1 base and 5 bases respectively, with 12 bases between them. The CDR3 covers 14 residues. CDR1 is SNHLY, CDR2 FYNNEI, per germline. Here the CDR3 reads CASSEVHRDDEQYF. The CDR3 DNA follows: TGTGCCAGCAGTGAAGTTCACAGGGACGACGAGCAGTACTTC. The full variable domain, in which reference TRBV2 and TRBJ2-7 provide the parts outside the CDR3, is EPEVTQTPSHQVTQMGQEVILRCVPISNHLYFYWYRQILGQKVEFLVSFYNNEISEKSEIFDDQFSVERPDGSNFTLKIRSTKLEDSAMYFCASSEVHRDDEQYFGPGTRLTVT.

V usage is TRBV11-3 and J usage is TRBJ2-2; D unclear. Trimming removed 5 bases at V and 6 bases at J, with 7 bases between. Germline V gene lookup returns CDR1 SGHNT and CDR2 YENEEA. The CDR3 consists of 12 residues. CDR3 DNA: TGTGCCAGCAGCCTCCCTTCCGGGGAGCTGTTTTTT. Residues: CASSLPSGELFF.

The gene calls are TRBV28 and TRBJ2-7; D possibly corresponds to TRBD1 (6 bases). The CDR3 has 16 residues. With 2 bases removed from V and 3 bases from J, the gap between germline ends came to 17 bases. The V gene's germline CDR1 is MDHEN and CDR2 SYDVKM. CDR3 nucleotide sequence: TGTGCCAGCAGTTTAGGGGCAGGGGCCCTTCGCTACGAGCAGTACTTC. It translates to CASSLGAGALRYEQYF.

The CDR3 nucleotides are TGTGCCAGCAGAATACGGGGACAGGGGGATTGGAATGAGCAGTTCTTC. This codes for CASRIRGQGDWNEQFF. The rearrangement links TRBV27 to TRBJ2-1; TRBD1 agrees at 11 bases. J gave up 7 bases and V 6 bases, and 11 bases lay outside the gene matches. The CDR3 is 16 amino acids. CDR1 and CDR2 from the germline V gene are MNHEY and SMNVEV (reference sequence).

The genes are TRBV5-6 and TRBJ1-4, with 7 bases that match TRBD1. The CDR3 is made up of 14 amino acids. Germline values: CDR1 SGHDT, CDR2 YYEEEE. V lost 0 bases to trimming and J lost 7 bases; unmatched junction nucleotides: 3. The CDR3 nucleotides read TGTGCCAGCAGCTTGGGACAGGGACCTGAAAAACTGTTTTTT. Encoded protein: CASSLGQGPEKLFF.

In this sample, this clone turned up a few times. The chain uses TRBV11-2 and TRBJ2-7; 9 bases align to TRBD2. The CDR3 length is 15 residues. Germline V CDR1 and CDR2: SGHAT, FQNNGV. V lost 3 bases to trimming and J lost 1 base; unmatched junction nucleotides: 4. CDR3 nucleotides: TGTGCCAGCAGCTTCGGCGGGAGGGCGTCCTACGAGCAGTACTTC. Translating gives CASSFGGRASYEQYF.

The genes are TRBV6-5 and TRBJ2-1; 8 bases are a match to TRBD2. The CDR3 is made up of 14 amino acids. Germline CDR1 is MNHEY and CDR2 is SVGAGI. Trimming cost V 6 bases and J 8 bases; bases outside gene matches: 9. In DNA form, the CDR3 reads TGTGCCAGCAGCGGGAGGGGCAGTGGGGATGAGCAGTTCTTC. This translates into CASSGRGSGDEQFF.

The chain couples TRBV6-5 to TRBJ2-1, with TRBD1 matching over 9 bases. CDR3 length equals 13 residues. With V trimmed by 5 bases and J by 6 bases, 2 bases remained unmatched. The germline V gene encodes CDR1 MNHEY and CDR2 SVGAGI. The CDR3: CASSQGQGNEQFF. The CDR3 region has the DNA TGTGCCAGCAGTCAGGGACAGGGCAATGAGCAGTTCTTC.

This chain uses TRBV11-2 with TRBJ2-2; 13 nucleotides line up with TRBD2. Germline CDR1 reads SGHAT; CDR2 reads FQNNGV. CDR3 size: 18 residues. V gave up 1 base and J gave up 2 bases; unmatched junction bases: 4. The CDR3 nucleotides are TGTGCCAGCAGCTTAGGGACTAGCGGGGGTCGCAACACCGGGGAGCTGTTTTTT. It encodes CASSLGTSGGRNTGELFF.

This chain joins TRBV5-1 and TRBJ2-1, with TRBD2 identical over 8 bases. Germline V gene lookup returns CDR1 SGHRS and CDR2 YFSETQ. Unmatched junction bases numbered 14, after V lost 4 bases and J lost 5 bases. CDR3 size: 17 residues. CDR3 sequence reads: CASSPTASRGVDNEQFF. The CDR3 DNA follows: TGCGCCAGCAGCCCAACGGCCTCGCGGGGGGTCGACAATGAGCAGTTCTTC.

The rearrangement uses TRBV11-3 and TRBJ2-1; 7 bases agree with TRBD1. Losses at the gene ends were 1 base for V and 0 bases for J; bases not matched to a gene: 3. CDR1 and CDR2 from the germline V gene are SGHNT and YENEEA. The length of the CDR3 is 16 residues. DNA of the CDR3: TGTGCCAGCAGCTTAGCTGGGACAGTCTCCTACAATGAGCAGTTCTTC. Its protein product is CASSLAGTVSYNEQFF.

This clone was detected a few times. The CDR3 DNA follows: TGTGCCAGCAGGACAGGGGTTGGCTACACCTTC. Protein sequence: CASRTGVGYTF. This chain uses TRBV6-5 with TRBJ1-2, with 8 bases matching TRBD1. Unmatched junction bases numbered 1, after V lost 6 bases and J lost 7 bases. The CDR3 has 11 residues. Germline V gives CDR1 MNHEY, CDR2 SVGAGI.

V and J are TRBV27 and TRBJ1-2; D may be TRBD1 (6 bases). V dropped 7 bases and J dropped 4 bases, with 10 bases sitting between them. The germline V gene encodes CDR1 MNHEY and CDR2 SMNVEV (reference sequence). CDR3 length: 12 amino acids. This chain's CDR3 is CASTGRGYGYTF. The CDR3 coding sequence is TGTGCCAGCACCGGCAGGGGCTATGGCTACACCTTC.

The rearrangement joins TRBV4-1 to TRBJ2-2; unclear D gene. Germline V lookup: CDR1 MGHRA, CDR2 YSYEKL. V was cut by 7 bases and J by 1 base, with 10 bases left in between. The CDR3 has 14 residues. The CDR3 loop reads CASTRHLNTGELFF. CDR3 bases: TGCGCCAGCACCAGACACCTGAACACCGGGGAGCTGTTTTTT.

The genes are TRBV30 and TRBJ2-3; D gene uncertain. This CDR3 comprises 12 residues. CDR1 is GTSNPN, CDR2 SVGIG, per germline (reference sequence). V gave up 1 base and J gave up 9 bases, with 11 bases separating them. The CDR3 DNA reads TGTGCCTGGAGTGACATGACAATCACGCAGTATTTT. This sequence encodes CAWSDMTITQYF.

This chain connects TRBV5-3 to TRBJ2-3; a possible D gene is TRBD2 (5 bases). TRBV5-3 carries the ORF label, with uncertain function. The CDR3 spans 15 residues. Deletions cut 2 bases from V and 0 bases from J, with 10 bases between. The CDR3 DNA follows: TGTGCCAGAAGCTTAGCGGATCCTAGCACAGATACGCAGTATTTT. It encodes CARSLADPSTDTQYF.

The genes are TRBV5-1 and TRBJ2-3, with D possibly TRBD2 on 5 matching bases. Trimming removed 7 bases from V and 1 base from J, with 16 bases in between. Per germline, CDR1 SGHRS and CDR2 YFSETQ. The CDR3 contains 15 residues. Here the CDR3 reads CASFMGFSGTDTQYF. The CDR3 DNA reads as TGCGCCAGCTTTATGGGGTTTAGCGGCACAGATACGCAGTATTTT. Complete variable domain (other parts from reference TRBV5-1 and TRBJ2-3): KAGVTQTPRYLIKTRGQQVTLSCSPISGHRSVSWYQQTPGQGLQFLFEYFSETQRNKGNFPGRFSGRQFSNSRSEMNVSTLELGDSALYLCASFMGFSGTDTQYFGPGTRLTVL.

V usage is TRBV2 and J usage is TRBJ2-2; weak D call: TRBD2 (5 bases). CDR3 length: 17 residues. V lost 7 bases, J lost 0 bases, and 18 bases lay in between. Germline V lookup: CDR1 SNHLY, CDR2 FYNNEI. The CDR3 spells CASTAPAGQANTGELFF. The CDR3 DNA reads as TGTGCCAGCACCGCCCCGGCGGGCCAGGCGAACACCGGGGAGCTGTTTTTT.

This clone has a single count. This chain links TRBV4-3 with TRBJ2-2; TRBD1 is a possible D gene (6 bases). In germline, CDR1 is LGHNA, CDR2 YSLEER. With 1 base removed from V and 1 base from J, the gap between germline ends came to 10 bases. The length of the CDR3 is 16 residues. This CDR3 is CASSQAGTRNTGELFF. The CDR3 nucleotides read TGCGCCAGCAGCCAAGCCGGGACACGGAACACCGGGGAGCTGTTTTTT.

The count of this clone is one. The chain uses TRBV4-1 and TRBJ2-1, with 9 positions matching TRBD1. Germline V CDR1 and CDR2: MGHRA, YSYEKL. CDR3 length equals 14 residues. The junction had 6 bases not matched to a gene; V was cut back by 6 bases and J by 6 bases. CDR3 amino acids: CASRAIQGANEQFF. The CDR3 nucleotides read TGCGCCAGCAGGGCAATACAGGGGGCCAATGAGCAGTTCTTC.

In regard to this clone: Germline is not matched at one junction end, which may reflect a read error. The V gene is TRBV7-9, the J gene TRBJ1-1, with 8 bases lining up with TRBD1. The CDR3 has 15 residues. CDR1 and CDR2 from the germline V gene are SEHNR and FQNEAQ (reference sequence). Here the CDR3 DNA reads TGTGCCAGCAGCTCTCGGGACAGGTGGAACGCTGAAGCTTTCTTT. It specifies CASSSRDRWNAEAFF.

The CDR3 loop is CASSLGGQGVIGVDTEAFF. CDR3 DNA: TGTGCCAGCAGCTTGGGAGGACAGGGAGTAATCGGGGTGGACACTGAAGCTTTCTTT. The chain employs TRBV5-6 and TRBJ1-1; 8 bases agree with TRBD1. This CDR3 is built from 19 residues. Germline assignment: CDR1 SGHDT and CDR2 YYEEEE. The ends lost 0 bases at V and 3 bases at J; junction bases unmatched: 16.

CDR3 sequence: CASSYGFSGEGETQYF. CDR3 coding DNA: TGTGCCAGCAGTTACGGCTTTAGCGGGGAAGGGGAGACCCAGTACTTC. V is TRBV6-5 and J is TRBJ2-5, with 8 bases fitting TRBD2. The CDR3 is 16 amino acids. CDR1 is MNHEY and CDR2 is SVGAGI in the germline V gene. Unmatched junction bases numbered 10, after V lost 2 bases and J lost 5 bases.

The chain combines TRBV6-1 with TRBJ1-2; 9 nucleotides agree with TRBD1. Germline V gene data show CDR1 as MNHNS and CDR2 as SASEGT. The CDR3 spans 13 residues. Germline trimming cut 5 bases from V and 4 bases from J; bases unmatched to any gene: 2. CDR3 residues: CASSPDRGYGYTF. The CDR3 nucleotides are TGTGCCAGCAGTCCGGACAGGGGCTATGGCTACACCTTC.